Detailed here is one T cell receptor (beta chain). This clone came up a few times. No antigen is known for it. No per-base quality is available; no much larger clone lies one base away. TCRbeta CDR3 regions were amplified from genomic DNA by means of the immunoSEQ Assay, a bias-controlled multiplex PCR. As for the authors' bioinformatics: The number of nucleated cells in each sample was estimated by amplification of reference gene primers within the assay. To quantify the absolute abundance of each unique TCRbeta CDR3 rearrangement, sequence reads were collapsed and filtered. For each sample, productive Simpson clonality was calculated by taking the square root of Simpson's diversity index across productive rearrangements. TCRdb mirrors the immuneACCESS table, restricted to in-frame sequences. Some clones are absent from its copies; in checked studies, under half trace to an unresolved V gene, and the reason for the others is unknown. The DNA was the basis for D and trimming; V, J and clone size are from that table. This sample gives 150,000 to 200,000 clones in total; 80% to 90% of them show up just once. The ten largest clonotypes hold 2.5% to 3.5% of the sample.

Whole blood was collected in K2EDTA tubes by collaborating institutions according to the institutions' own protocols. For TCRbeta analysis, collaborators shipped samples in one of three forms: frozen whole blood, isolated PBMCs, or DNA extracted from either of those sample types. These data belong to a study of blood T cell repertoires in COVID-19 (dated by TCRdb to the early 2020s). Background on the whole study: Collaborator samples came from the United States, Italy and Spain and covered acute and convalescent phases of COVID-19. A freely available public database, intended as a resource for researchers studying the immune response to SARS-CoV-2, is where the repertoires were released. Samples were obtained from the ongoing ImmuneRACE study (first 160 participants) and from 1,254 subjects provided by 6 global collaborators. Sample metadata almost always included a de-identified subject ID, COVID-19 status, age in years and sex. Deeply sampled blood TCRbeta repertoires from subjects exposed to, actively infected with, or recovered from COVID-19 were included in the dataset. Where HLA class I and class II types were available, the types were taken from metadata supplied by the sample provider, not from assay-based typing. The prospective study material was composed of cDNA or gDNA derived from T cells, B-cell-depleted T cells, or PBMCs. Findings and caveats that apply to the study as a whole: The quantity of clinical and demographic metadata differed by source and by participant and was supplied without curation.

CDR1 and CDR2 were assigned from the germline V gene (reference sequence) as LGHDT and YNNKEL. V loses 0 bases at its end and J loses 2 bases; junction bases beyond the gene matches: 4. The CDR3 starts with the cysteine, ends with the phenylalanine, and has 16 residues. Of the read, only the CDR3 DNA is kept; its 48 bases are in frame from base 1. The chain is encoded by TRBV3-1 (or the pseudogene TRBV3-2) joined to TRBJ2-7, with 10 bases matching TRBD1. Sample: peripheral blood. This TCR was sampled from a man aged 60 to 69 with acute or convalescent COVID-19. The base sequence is TGTGCCAGCAGCCAAGATCAGGGGACAGGGGCCTACGAGCAGTACTTC. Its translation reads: CASSQDQGTGAYEQYF.